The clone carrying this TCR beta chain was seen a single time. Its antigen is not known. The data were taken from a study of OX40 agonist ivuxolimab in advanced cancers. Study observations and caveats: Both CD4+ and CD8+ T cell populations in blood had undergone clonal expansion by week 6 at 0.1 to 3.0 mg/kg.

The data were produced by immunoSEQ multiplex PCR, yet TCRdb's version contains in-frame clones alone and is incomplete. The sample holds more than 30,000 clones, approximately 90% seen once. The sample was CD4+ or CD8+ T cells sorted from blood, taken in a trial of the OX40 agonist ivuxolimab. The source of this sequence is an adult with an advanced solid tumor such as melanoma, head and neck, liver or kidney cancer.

CDR3 sequence reads: CASRDSLYEQYF. The CDR3 DNA reads TGTGCCAGCCGGGACAGCCTGTACGAGCAGTACTTC. The chain recombines TRBV6-1 with TRBJ2-5, with 7 nucleotides matching TRBD1. The J call is doubtful: the DNA matches TRBJ2-7 better. Germline CDR1 reads MNHNS; CDR2 reads SASEGT. The CDR3 extends over 12 amino acids.